One sample yielded the 8 T cell receptor beta chains listed below, sequenced in a study of CD8 T cells in ankylosing spondylitis. TCRdb re-analysed the 5' RACE reads in MiXCR, keeping a single row per CDR3 protein. The sample contains roughly 64,000 distinct CDR3 sequences, over 5% of which appear only once. The sequencing input was synovial fluid, either unsorted or a sorted T cell fraction (not recorded which). These receptors were taken from a male donor with ankylosing spondylitis.

The sample holds many counts of this clonotype. The chain joins TRBV18 to TRBJ1-2, with D possibly being TRBD1 (5 bases). The CDR3 consists of 14 residues. Germline V gene data show CDR1 as KGHSH and CDR2 as LQKENI. Trimming removed 2 bases from V and 2 bases from J, with 9 bases in between. The CDR3 region is CASSPWDSNYGYTF. The DNA for the CDR3 is TGTGCCAGCTCACCATGGGACTCCAACTATGGCTACACCTTC.

This clonotype was counted ten times or more. This rearrangement joins TRBV12-3 or TRBV12-4 to TRBJ2-1; the match to TRBD2 covers 8 bases. Trimming cost V 3 bases and J 10 bases; bases outside gene matches: 8. The CDR3 contains 14 residues. The DNA of the CDR3 is TGTGCCAGCAGTTTCGGCGACCCGGGAGGGGAGCAGTTCTTC. Translation: CASSFGDPGGEQFF.

This clonotype was counted only a few times. The chain carries TRBV5-1 and TRBJ1-1, with D maybe TRBD1 (6 bases). The CDR3 extends over 13 amino acids. Germline CDR1 is SGHRS and CDR2 is YFSETQ. V dropped 4 bases and J dropped 0 bases, with 7 bases sitting between them. The CDR3 is CASSPGVNTEAFF. The DNA for the CDR3 is TGCGCCAGCAGCCCAGGGGTGAACACTGAAGCTTTCTTT.

This clonotype was seen many times. The chain combines TRBV20-1 with TRBJ2-3; D call uncertain. Germline assignment: CDR1 DFQATT and CDR2 SNEGSKA (reference sequence). This CDR3 is 10 amino acids long. The V end was cut by 8 bases, the J end by 6 bases, with 9 bases between. The CDR3, as DNA: TGCAGTTACGGGCCGGATACGCAGTATTTT. Its translation is CSYGPDTQYF.

This clonotype is labeled medium-sized. V usage is TRBV29-1 and J usage is TRBJ2-7, with TRBD2 matching over 8 bases. CDR3 size: 13 residues. Germline CDR1 and CDR2: SQVTM and ANQGSEA. V shed 4 bases, J shed 4 bases, and the junction held 6 bases outside the gene matches. The CDR3 sequence: CSVGASGSYEQYF. For the CDR3, the DNA is TGCAGCGTTGGGGCTAGCGGGTCTTACGAGCAGTACTTC.

This clonotype was observed a few times. The chain uses TRBV7-2 and TRBJ2-7; 9 bases map to TRBD2. Germline CDR1 reads SGHTA; CDR2 reads FQGNSA. This CDR3 comprises 14 residues. V lost 6 bases to trimming and J lost 5 bases; unmatched junction nucleotides: 8. The CDR3 bases are TGTGCCAGCAGTGGGGCTAGCGGGACCCACGAGCAGTACTTC. Its translation is CASSGASGTHEQYF.

The table lists this clonotype with many counts. This chain connects TRBV20-1 to TRBJ1-6, with D hard to call. Trimming took 0 bases from V and 4 from J, leaving 4 bases between them. The germline V gene encodes CDR1 DFQATT and CDR2 SNEGSKA (reference sequence). The length of the CDR3 is 13 residues. CDR3 nucleotide sequence: TGCAGTGCTAGAGAAGGATATAATTCACCCCTCCACTTT. This encodes CSAREGYNSPLHF.

In this sample, this clonotype turned up once. The chain combines TRBV19 with TRBJ2-2, with 11 bases fitting TRBD2. This CDR3 is built from 16 residues. Germline-derived CDR1 and CDR2 are LNHDA and SQIVND (reference sequence). V dropped 6 bases and J dropped 1; count of bases not matched to a gene: 4. In DNA, the CDR3 is TGTGCCAGTAGCAAACTAGCGGGAGAGAACACCGGGGAGCTGTTTTTT. This encodes CASSKLAGENTGELFF.